The present TCR beta chain was sequenced within a study of human T cells and chemical hapten exposure. Study results and caveats: Since the donors had alopecia, their immune response may not be the same as that of healthy people.

As to time point: patch test 3, about 24 weeks after DPC sensitization. Treatment denoted: therapeutic diphenylcyclopropenone sensitization with weekly scalp DPC. Extraction yielded total RNA from whole blood (unfractionated). Per the authors' pipeline: Samples held a median of 95,638 TCRs, range about 23,224–700,000. TCRdb itself ran the RACE reads through MiXCR, one entry per CDR3 protein. It is TCRdb's table, rather than the study itself, that gives the V and J calls and clone size. The data contain some 36,000 distinct CDR3 sequences, around a tenth of them singletons. The ends were cut back, 2 bases at V and 9 bases at J, with 10 bases in the middle. The CDR3 spans 12 residues. Germline loops: CDR1 KGHSH, CDR2 LQKENI. This clonotype was seen ten or more times. Its antigen is still unknown.

The sequencing used whole blood, collected in connection with sensitization to the hapten diphenylcyclopropenone (DPC). The chain recombines TRBV18 with TRBJ2-5, with D uncertain. This TCR derives from a man between 45 and 60 years old with alopecia areata. Some clones in this sample may be carry-over from other donors' samples. CDR3 sequence (DNA): TGTGCCAGCTCACCATTTACGGACCCCCAGTACTTC. Residues: CASSPFTDPQYF.